This entry is about one T cell receptor beta chain. Its antigen is still unknown. No base quality information exists; no much larger clone differs at one position. This specimen comes from a study of blood T cell repertoires in COVID-19 (dated by TCRdb to about 2020). Concerning the study at large: Samples from collaborators originated in the United States, Italy and Spain and spanned both the acute and convalescent phases of COVID-19. The prospective study material was composed of cDNA or gDNA derived from T cells, B-cell-depleted T cells, or PBMCs. The dataset comprised deeply sampled blood TCRbeta repertoires from subjects exposed to, actively infected with, or recovered from COVID-19. The repertoires were made available in a free public database intended to serve as a resource for research on the immune response to SARS-CoV-2. The samples were drawn from two sources: the first 160 participants of the ongoing ImmuneRACE study, and 950 to 1,500 subjects contributed by 6 global collaborators. A de-identified subject ID, COVID-19 status, age in years and sex were almost always included in the sample metadata. Where available, HLA class I and class II types were obtained from metadata supplied by the sample provider rather than from assay-based typing. Summary of the overall study and its limitations: Clinical and demographic metadata were provided uncurated, with the amount varying by source and participant.

CDR1 and CDR2, per the germline V gene, are SGHAT and FQNNGV. V gives up 5 bases and J gives up 8 bases, and the segment between their germline ends measures 15 bases. The CDR3 sequence holds 13 residues, the cysteine and phenylalanine included. The retained sequence is limited to the CDR3, 39 bases, with the frame set at the first base. TCRbeta CDR3 regions were amplified from genomic DNA using the immunoSEQ Assay, a bias-controlled multiplex PCR. Per the source publication's procedure: The number of nucleated cells in each sample was estimated by amplification of reference gene primers within the assay. To quantify the absolute abundance of each unique TCRbeta CDR3 rearrangement, sequence reads were collapsed and filtered. For each sample, productive Simpson clonality was calculated by taking the square root of Simpson's diversity index across productive rearrangements. As stored in TCRdb, this immuneACCESS dataset retains in-frame rearrangements with V and J assigned. A fraction of the clones does not appear; measured against another copy, unresolved V genes explain less than half of the discrepancy, and the remainder lacks a known reason. V and J calls plus clone size are reproduced from that table; the DNA served to infer D and trimming. The sample table lists roughly 100,000 clones, 85% of them with a count of one. The ten largest account for approximately 1.8% of the sample.

Each collaborating institution followed its own protocols to collect whole blood in K2EDTA tubes. For TCRbeta analysis, collaborator samples were shipped as frozen whole blood, as isolated PBMCs, or as DNA extracted from either sample type. Here the chain combines TRBV11-2 and TRBJ1-1; a tentative D match to TRBD1 spans 6 bases. What was sequenced was peripheral blood. The sequence was obtained from a woman in her 70s with active or convalescent COVID-19. This receptor has the CDR3 CASSQQDRSEAFF. Read as DNA, the sequence is TGTGCCAGCAGCCAACAAGACAGGTCCGAAGCTTTCTTT.